The 18 T cell receptor beta chains below come from one sample, sequenced in a study of cytotoxic CD8 clonotypes in ibrutinib-treated CLL. Method: immunoSEQ multiplex PCR; TCRdb's copy keeps in-frame clones and lacks some. Among about 160,000 clones listed, approximately 91% were seen once. Sequences were derived from PBMCs, sampled at disease progression, from a patient treated with ibrutinib. The source of these receptors is a human donor with chronic lymphocytic leukemia.

This chain joins TRBV12-5 and TRBJ1-2, with 7 bases identical to TRBD1. V lost 1 base, J lost 2 bases, and 16 bases stayed unmatched. The germline gives CDR1 LGHNT, CDR2 FRNRAP. This CDR3 is 19 amino acids long. CDR3 amino acids: CASGLETKDRDVSNYGYTF. In DNA form, the CDR3 reads TGTGCTAGTGGTTTGGAAACTAAAGACAGGGACGTGTCCAACTATGGCTACACCTTC.

This clone was observed a single time. The chain links TRBV28 to TRBJ2-7; D not certain. Germline V gene sequence: CDR1 MDHEN, CDR2 SYDVKM. V was cut by 8 bases and J by 2 bases, with 19 bases left in between. The CDR3 sequence is 15 residues long. This chain's CDR3 is CASAFRGSWPYEQYF. Written as DNA, the CDR3 is TGTGCCAGCGCCTTTCGTGGTTCCTGGCCCTACGAGCAGTACTTC. Combining the CDR3 with reference TRBV28 and TRBJ2-7 gives the whole variable domain DVKVTQSSRYLVKRTGEKVFLECVQDMDHENMFWYRQDPGLGLRLIYFSYDVKMKEKGDIPEGYSVSREKKERFSLILESASTNQTSMYLCASAFRGSWPYEQYFGPGTRLTVT.

This clone came up a few times. The J gene is TRBJ2-7, the V gene TRBV7-3, with 10 positions matching TRBD1. The germline V gene has CDR1 SGHTA and CDR2 FQGTGA. There are 17 residues in the CDR3. Trimming took 2 bases from V and 3 from J; bases not matched to a gene: 10. The CDR3 protein is CASSLGPPGQGFYEQYF. The CDR3 DNA reads as TGTGCCAGCAGCTTAGGGCCCCCGGGACAGGGGTTCTACGAGCAGTACTTC.

The genes are TRBV28 and TRBJ2-3; D may be TRBD1 (6 bases). The ends were cut back, 5 bases at V and 11 bases at J, with 14 bases in the middle. Looked up from germline, CDR1 is MDHEN and CDR2 is SYDVKM. This CDR3 region has 12 residues. In nucleotides, the CDR3 is TGTGCCAGCAGTCCCCTACAGGGAAGGCAGTATTTT. As protein: CASSPLQGRQYF.

The gene calls are TRBV7-3 and TRBJ2-6; D is uncertain. The CDR3 sequence is 15 residues long. Deletions cut 4 bases from V and 0 bases from J, with 7 bases between. The V gene's germline CDR1 is SGHTA and CDR2 FQGTGA. DNA for the CDR3: TGTGCCAGCAGCTCCCAAGACTCTGGGGCCAACGTCCTGACTTTC. Translation: CASSSQDSGANVLTF.

The genes are TRBV28 and TRBJ2-7; 10 nucleotides agree with TRBD1. V lost 6 bases, J lost 0 bases, and 5 bases stayed unmatched. Germline V gene sequence: CDR1 MDHEN, CDR2 SYDVKM. The CDR3 loop spans 15 amino acids. The CDR3 DNA follows: TGTGCCAGCAGCTCCGGGACAGGGGCCTCCTACGAGCAGTACTTC. The encoded protein is CASSSGTGASYEQYF.

For the CDR3, the DNA is TGCAGCGTTGGGACTAGCTGGGCCTACGAGCAGTACTTC. Translated, it gives CSVGTSWAYEQYF. This rearrangement joins TRBV29-1 to TRBJ2-7; 8 bases line up with TRBD2. The CDR3 is 13 residues long. The germline V gene encodes CDR1 SQVTM and CDR2 ANQGSEA. Trimming removed 4 bases from V and 2 bases from J; junction bases left unmatched: 4.

In its sample, this clone was seen once. The J gene is TRBJ2-6, the V gene TRBV27; tentatively, D is TRBD1 (6 bases). Between the trimmed V and J ends, which lost 5 bases and 4 bases, there was a span of 15 bases. This CDR3 region has 16 residues. From germline, CDR1 is MNHEY and CDR2 SMNVEV (reference sequence). In nucleotides, the CDR3 is TGTGCCAGCAGTGTCTTTACAGGGAGCGGGGCCAACGTCCTGACTTTC. Residues: CASSVFTGSGANVLTF.

J is TRBJ2-5 and V is TRBV7-9, with D perhaps matching TRBD1 (6 bases). The CDR3 has 16 amino acids. Germline assignment: CDR1 SEHNR and CDR2 FQNEAQ (reference sequence). V lost 4 bases and J 5 bases, leaving 20 bases between the germline ends. CDR3 sequence (DNA): TGTGCCAGCAGCTCCCGCTTGGGGGCGCTAAAGGAGACCCAGTACTTC. It translates to CASSSRLGALKETQYF.

This chain links TRBV2 with TRBJ1-2; D remains ambiguous. Per germline, CDR1 SNHLY and CDR2 FYNNEI. V was trimmed by 3 bases and J by 4 bases, leaving 9 bases between them. The CDR3 has 13 residues. Written as DNA, the CDR3 is TGTGCCAGCAGTGACCAACAGAGCTATGGCTACACCTTC. It yields the protein CASSDQQSYGYTF.

The CDR3 DNA follows: TGTGCCATCAGTGAGAGCCCCCTGAGTCCCCAAGAGACCCAGTACTTC. Amino acids: CAISESPLSPQETQYF. The chain links TRBV10-3 to TRBJ2-5; D is uncertain. The CDR3 runs 16 residues. V lost 2 bases to trimming and J lost 1 base, with 14 bases between them. The germline CDR1 and CDR2 sequences are ENHRY and SYGVKD.

The V and J genes are TRBV5-1 and TRBJ2-3; D unresolved. The germline CDR1 and CDR2 sequences are SGHRS and YFSETQ. The CDR3 extends over 14 amino acids. The V and J ends lost 4 bases and 0 bases respectively, with 9 bases between them. CDR3 in DNA: TGCGCCAGCAGCCCAGCGTCTAGCACAGATACGCAGTATTTT. Protein: CASSPASSTDTQYF.

Points on this clone: Within the sample, other DNA sequences also encode this same CDR3. The rearrangement links TRBV5-1 to TRBJ2-2, with TRBD1 matching over 7 bases. The CDR3 runs 15 residues. The V segment lost 4 bases and the J segment 1 base; nucleotides outside the gene matches: 4. CDR1 is SGHRS and CDR2 is YFSETQ in the germline V gene. The CDR3 sequence: CASSLRQGNTGELFF. The DNA of the CDR3 is TGCGCCAGCAGCCTTCGACAGGGGAACACCGGGGAGCTGTTTTTT.

The V call is TRBV6-5, the J call TRBJ2-1, with TRBD2 matching over 7 bases. In germline, CDR1 is MNHEY, CDR2 SVGAGI. Unmatched junction bases numbered 4, after V lost 2 bases and J lost 3 bases. There are 15 residues in the CDR3. The CDR3 DNA reads as TGTGCCAGCAGTTACGGGCGGGAGCTCTACAATGAGCAGTTCTTC. Its protein product is CASSYGRELYNEQFF.

This chain links TRBV6-6 with TRBJ2-1, with D hard to call. The CDR3 totals 15 residues. V was trimmed by 2 bases and J by 3 bases, leaving 11 bases between them. The germline CDR1 and CDR2 sequences are MNHNY and SVGAGI (reference sequence). CDR3 DNA sequence: TGTGCCAGCAGTTACGCGAGCGCAGACTACAATGAGCAGTTCTTC. It is translated as CASSYASADYNEQFF.

The J gene is TRBJ2-1, the V gene TRBV5-6, with D maybe TRBD2 (5 bases). V was clipped by 4 bases and J by 4 bases, with 12 bases between them. The CDR3 runs to 14 residues. Germline V gives CDR1 SGHDT, CDR2 YYEEEE. The chain's CDR3 is CASSLGVAYNEQFF. In nucleotides, the CDR3 is TGTGCCAGCAGCCTGGGAGTGGCATACAATGAGCAGTTCTTC.

The genes are TRBV7-8 and TRBJ1-2; tentatively, D is TRBD1 (6 bases). Trimming removed 5 bases at V and 4 bases at J, with 14 bases between. This CDR3 is built from 14 residues. Per the germline V gene, CDR1 is SGHVS and CDR2 is FQNEAQ. DNA of the CDR3: TGTGCCAGCAGCATACGGACAGAGCCCTATGGCTACACCTTC. Translated: CASSIRTEPYGYTF.

The rearrangement joins TRBV28 to TRBJ2-7, with D perhaps TRBD2 (6 bases). The length of the CDR3 is 17 residues. V was trimmed by 2 bases and J by 6 bases, leaving 23 bases between them. Looked up from germline, CDR1 is MDHEN and CDR2 is SYDVKM. CDR3 in DNA: TGTGCCAGCAGTTTACTGAGGGACTTCGGCGGGAAGGTCGAGCAGTACTTC. It is translated as CASSLLRDFGGKVEQYF.